This entry lists 12 T cell receptor beta chains sequenced from one sample in a study of blood T cells in healthy people across ages. Next came a second PCR, run for about 6 to 11 cycles, which used a sample-barcoded 5' primer along with a J-beta primer mix. From the 5' RACE reads, TCRdb called clonotypes with MiXCR, one entry per CDR3 protein. This repertoire shows about 670,000 distinct CDR3 sequences, over 40% found once; its top ten account for 30%. Sequences were obtained from blood. The receptors come from an elderly man in good health.

This chain connects TRBV9 to TRBJ2-1; 8 nucleotides agree with TRBD2. From germline, CDR1 is SGDLS and CDR2 YYNGEE. V was pared by 0 bases and J by 10 bases, with 15 bases of the junction left unmatched. This CDR3 is built from 17 residues. CDR3 DNA sequence: TGTGCCAGCAGCGTAGAGGGCGACGGGAGGGCCAATTACGAGCAGTTCTTC. This sequence encodes CASSVEGDGRANYEQFF.

This clonotype was picked up a small number of times. The chain has TRBV7-8 and TRBJ2-3, with TRBD2 as a possible D gene (6 bases). With 4 bases removed from V and 0 bases from J, the gap between germline ends came to 17 bases. The CDR3 totals 17 residues. Germline-derived CDR1 and CDR2 are SGHVS and FQNEAQ. In DNA, the CDR3 is TGTGCCAGCAGCTCAAACCTACGGGACTCTAGCACAGATACGCAGTATTTT. Its translation is CASSSNLRDSSTDTQYF.

In this sample, this clonotype turned up many times. The chain combines TRBV3-1 with TRBJ1-6; a weak D match, TRBD1 (6 bases). Trimming cost V 1 base and J 7 bases, with 17 bases left between them. Germline V gives CDR1 LGHDT, CDR2 YNNKEL (reference sequence). The CDR3 is 17 residues long. CDR3 in amino acids: CASSQGGGPAGNSPLHF. CDR3 coding DNA: TGTGCCAGCAGCCAAGGTGGGGGGCCCGCCGGGAATTCACCCCTCCACTTT.

The J gene is TRBJ2-5, the V gene TRBV28, with a tentative D call TRBD2 (5 bases). The CDR3 has 16 amino acids. Germline CDR1 is MDHEN and CDR2 is SYDVKM. V was trimmed by 3 bases and J by 5 bases, leaving 19 bases between them. The CDR3 coding sequence is TGTGCCAGCAGTTTGAAAGGGCTAGCAAGTCGGGAGACCCAGTACTTC. It specifies CASSLKGLASRETQYF.

This clonotype was observed many times. This chain joins TRBV2 and TRBJ2-5; the match to TRBD2 covers 7 bases. V gave up 6 bases and J gave up 0 bases; unmatched junction bases: 10. The CDR3 has 16 residues. CDR1 and CDR2 (germline): SNHLY, FYNNEI. The CDR3 nucleotides are TGTGCCAGCAGGGTTAATGGGGGGGACTACCAAGAGACCCAGTACTTC. Translating gives CASRVNGGDYQETQYF. The whole variable domain, filled in from reference TRBV2 and TRBJ2-5, reads EPEVTQTPSHQVTQMGQEVILRCVPISNHLYFYWYRQILGQKVEFLVSFYNNEISEKSEIFDDQFSVERPDGSNFTLKIRSTKLEDSAMYFCASRVNGGDYQETQYFGPGTRLLVL.

The genes are TRBV6-1 and TRBJ2-2; weak D call: TRBD2 (6 bases). Germline loops: CDR1 MNHNS, CDR2 SASEGT. The CDR3 length is 18 residues. V lost 6 bases, J lost 0 bases, and 20 bases lay in between. CDR3 sequence: CASSQPPMVAANTGELFF. As DNA, the CDR3 is TGTGCCAGCAGCCAACCCCCTATGGTAGCGGCGAACACCGGGGAGCTGTTTTTT.

The chain combines TRBV3-1 with TRBJ2-6, with D possibly matching TRBD2 (5 bases). Trimming removed 4 bases from V and 4 bases from J, with 11 bases in between. CDR3 length: 15 residues. The V gene's germline CDR1 is LGHDT and CDR2 YNNKEL (reference sequence). CDR3 DNA sequence: TGTGCCAGCAGCCTCGGGGTCCCCGGGGCCAACGTCCTGACTTTC. It translates to CASSLGVPGANVLTF.

J is TRBJ2-6 and V is TRBV20-1; D is unresolved. Trimming stripped 5 bases from V and 0 bases from J, with 11 bases between. In germline, CDR1 is DFQATT, CDR2 SNEGSKA (reference sequence). CDR3 size: 15 residues. The CDR3 is CSAFPRLSGANVLTF. The CDR3 DNA reads as TGCAGTGCTTTCCCACGACTCTCTGGGGCCAACGTCCTGACTTTC.

The chain links TRBV20-1 to TRBJ2-1, with 7 bases lining up with TRBD2. The CDR3 has 14 amino acids. Germline CDR1 DFQATT, CDR2 SNEGSKA (reference sequence). V was pared by 8 bases and J by 3 bases, with 10 bases of the junction left unmatched. The CDR3 DNA reads as TGCAGTCCCCGCCAAGCGGGGAACTACAATGAGCAGTTCTTC. Amino acids: CSPRQAGNYNEQFF.

V usage is TRBV7-3 and J usage is TRBJ2-1; the D is unclear. Germline CDR1 and CDR2: SGHTA and FQGTGA. Deletions cut 2 bases from V and 0 bases from J, with 8 bases between. The CDR3 loop spans 15 amino acids. The CDR3 DNA follows: TGTGCCAGCAGCTTACTCGGTTACTCCTACAATGAGCAGTTCTTC. Its protein is CASSLLGYSYNEQFF.

This clonotype was counted between two and nine times. The chain couples TRBV29-1 to TRBJ1-1, with a tentative D call TRBD1 (5 bases). The CDR3 is 14 amino acids. Trimming stripped 8 bases from V and 2 bases from J, with 18 bases between. From germline, CDR1 is SQVTM and CDR2 ANQGSEA. The CDR3 DNA is TGCAGCTACCGAAGGGGACGAACAAACACTGAAGCTTTCTTT. Translating it yields CSYRRGRTNTEAFF.

Of note for this clonotype: A junction boundary mismatches the germline segment, possibly from a read error. This chain joins TRBV7-3 and TRBJ1-4; D is perhaps TRBD1 (5 bases). The germline CDR1 and CDR2 sequences are SGHTA and FQGTGA. The length of the CDR3 is 14 residues. The CDR3 loop reads CVSSSGGRLEKLFF. Written as DNA, the CDR3 is TGTGTCAGCAGCTCCGGGGGACGTCTTGAAAAACTGTTTTTT. Full variable domain (missing parts from reference TRBV7-3 and TRBJ1-4): GAGVSQTPSNKVTEKGKYVELRCDPISGHTALYWYRQSLGQGPEFLIYFQGTGAADDSGLPNDRFFAVRPEGSVSTLKIQRTERGDSAVYLCVSSSGGRLEKLFFGSGTQLSVL.